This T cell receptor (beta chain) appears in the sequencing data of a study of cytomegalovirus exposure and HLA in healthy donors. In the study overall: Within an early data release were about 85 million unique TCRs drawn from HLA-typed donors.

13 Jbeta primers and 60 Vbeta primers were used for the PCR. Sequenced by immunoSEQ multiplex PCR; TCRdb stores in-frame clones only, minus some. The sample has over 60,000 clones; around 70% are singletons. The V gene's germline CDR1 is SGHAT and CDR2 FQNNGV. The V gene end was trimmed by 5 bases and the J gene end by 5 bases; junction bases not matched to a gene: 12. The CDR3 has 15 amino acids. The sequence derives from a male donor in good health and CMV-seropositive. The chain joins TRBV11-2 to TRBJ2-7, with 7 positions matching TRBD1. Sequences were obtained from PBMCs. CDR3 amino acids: CASSLLWGTVNEQYF. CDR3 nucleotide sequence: TGTGCCAGCAGCCTGCTGTGGGGGACAGTTAACGAGCAGTACTTC.